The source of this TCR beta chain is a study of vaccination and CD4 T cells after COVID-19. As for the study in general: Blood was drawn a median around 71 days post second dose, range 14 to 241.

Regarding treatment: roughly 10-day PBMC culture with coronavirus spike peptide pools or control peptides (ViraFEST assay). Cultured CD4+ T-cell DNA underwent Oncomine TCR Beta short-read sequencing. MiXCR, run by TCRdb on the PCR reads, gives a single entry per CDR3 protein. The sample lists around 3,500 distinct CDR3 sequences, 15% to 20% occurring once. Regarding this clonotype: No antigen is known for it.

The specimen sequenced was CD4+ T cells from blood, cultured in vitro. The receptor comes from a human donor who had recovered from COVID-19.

CDR3 coding DNA: TGTGCCAGCAGCCCGGGACAGACCATATACGAGCAGTACTTC. Its translation is CASSPGQTIYEQYF. The V call is TRBV28, the J call TRBJ2-7; TRBD1 agrees at 7 bases. The CDR3 covers 14 residues. The germline V gene encodes CDR1 MDHEN and CDR2 SYDVKM. V lost 6 bases, J lost 4 bases, and 9 bases stayed unmatched.